Below are 20 T cell receptor beta chains sequenced from a single sample in a study of T cell responses to AZD1222 COVID-19 vaccine. The assay was immunoSEQ multiplex PCR, and TCRdb's table has in-frame clones only and misses some. This table holds some 120,000 clones, about 90% found once. The sequences come from peripheral blood, collected on day 0 of AZD1222 vaccination. These receptors came from an adult in good health.

The J gene is TRBJ1-1, the V gene TRBV7-3, with 11 positions matching TRBD1. The CDR3 is 13 amino acids. Germline trimming cut 5 bases from V and 11 bases from J; bases unmatched to any gene: 7. CDR1 is SGHTA, CDR2 FQGTGA, per germline. The CDR3, as DNA: TGTGCCAGCAGCGCGGACAGGGGGCAATCGGCTTTCTTT. Protein product: CASSADRGQSAFF.

The CDR3 DNA reads TGCGCCAGCAGCTTGCTGATGAGGCAGGACCGCACAGATACGCAGTATTTT. It yields the protein CASSLLMRQDRTDTQYF. This chain joins TRBV5-1 and TRBJ2-3; D not certain. Germline V gene sequence: CDR1 SGHRS, CDR2 YFSETQ. With 1 base removed from V and 1 base from J, the gap between germline ends came to 16 bases. The CDR3 loop spans 17 amino acids.

V gene TRBV6-2 or TRBV6-3 combines with J gene TRBJ1-1, with D unclear. V was shortened by 0 bases and J by 2 bases, with 4 bases between the two germline ends. Germline V CDR1 and CDR2: MNHEY, SVGEGT. This CDR3 contains 13 residues. CDR3 sequence reads: CASSYSRNTEAFF. CDR3 bases: TGTGCCAGCAGTTACTCACGTAACACTGAAGCTTTCTTT.

This chain joins TRBV29-1 and TRBJ2-7, with D uncertain. V was shortened by 0 bases and J by 0 bases, with 9 bases between the two germline ends. The CDR3 has 14 amino acids. Germline values: CDR1 SQVTM, CDR2 ANQGSEA. The CDR3 DNA is TGCAGCGTTGAAGACGGTCCAAGCTCCTACGAGCAGTACTTC. Translated, it gives CSVEDGPSSYEQYF.

V and J are TRBV19 and TRBJ2-1; 13 positions match TRBD2. This CDR3 has 18 amino acids. J gave up 4 bases and V 3 bases, and 9 bases lay outside the gene matches. Germline CDR1 reads LNHDA; CDR2 reads SQIVND (reference sequence). CDR3 nucleotide sequence: TGTGCCAGTAGTATGGGACTAGCGGGGCGGACGTCGTACAATGAGCAGTTCTTC. It codes for CASSMGLAGRTSYNEQFF.

The V and J genes are TRBV4-2 and TRBJ1-1; D is uncertain. Germline V CDR1 and CDR2: LGHNA, YNFKEQ. The CDR3 consists of 16 residues. The V gene lost 0 bases and the J gene lost 5 bases, with 16 bases spanning the gap. The CDR3, as DNA: TGTGCCAGCAGCCAAGATGAAGGCCGAATTGGTACTGAAGCTTTCTTT. Translated, it gives CASSQDEGRIGTEAFF.

The chain recombines TRBV9 with TRBJ1-3; 8 bases are a match to TRBD1. The V gene's germline CDR1 is SGDLS and CDR2 YYNGEE. The CDR3 covers 16 residues. The V and J ends lost 0 bases and 4 bases, in that order; junction bases with no gene match: 6. CDR3 amino acids: CASSVGAGGAGNTIYF. Here the CDR3 DNA reads TGTGCCAGCAGCGTAGGGGCAGGGGGCGCAGGAAACACCATATATTTT.

In its sample, this clone was seen once. This rearrangement joins TRBV5-8 to TRBJ1-5; no reliable D call. V was shortened by 0 bases and J by 0 bases, with 13 bases between the two germline ends. CDR1 and CDR2 (germline): SGHTS, YDEGEE. The CDR3 is made up of 17 amino acids. This chain's CDR3 is CASSLALGTTSNQPQHF. Written as DNA, the CDR3 is TGTGCCAGCAGCTTGGCCTTAGGAACTACTAGCAATCAGCCCCAGCATTTT.

This chain connects TRBV5-4 to TRBJ2-1; D could derive from TRBD1 or TRBD2 (5 bases each). The ends were cut back, 0 bases at V and 5 bases at J, with 6 bases in the middle. The CDR3 is 13 residues long. Germline CDR1 reads SGHNT; CDR2 reads YYREEE (reference sequence). The CDR3 DNA follows: TGTGCCAGCAGCTTGGCGGGGCACAATGAGCAGTTCTTC. Translated: CASSLAGHNEQFF.

The genes are TRBV6-5 and TRBJ2-7; D gene ambiguous. Trimming removed 5 bases from V and 4 bases from J, with 9 bases in between. The CDR3 consists of 12 residues. The V gene's germline CDR1 is MNHEY and CDR2 SVGAGI. This chain's CDR3 is CASSTTTYEQYF. The CDR3 coding sequence is TGTGCCAGCAGTACCACCACGTACGAGCAGTACTTC.

The chain has TRBV15 and TRBJ2-7, with D uncertain. The CDR3 totals 16 residues. From germline, CDR1 is LNHNV and CDR2 YYDKDF (reference sequence). V dropped 1 base and J dropped 1 base, with 14 bases sitting between them. This CDR3 reads CATSRGPGSRSYEQYF. CDR3 sequence (DNA): TGTGCCACCAGCAGAGGACCGGGCTCCCGATCCTACGAGCAGTACTTC.

The chain recombines TRBV6-2 or TRBV6-3 with TRBJ2-3; weak D call: TRBD2 (5 bases). Germline V CDR1 and CDR2: MNHEY, SVGEGT. The CDR3 runs 14 residues. The V and J ends lost 2 bases and 6 bases respectively, with 12 bases between them. This chain's CDR3 is CASSYASRRDTQYF. CDR3 nucleotides: TGTGCCAGCAGTTACGCTAGCAGGCGGGATACGCAGTATTTT.

In DNA form, the CDR3 reads TGCGCCAGCAGCTTGGGACTTCCTGGGACTGAAGCTTTCTTT. Protein: CASSLGLPGTEAFF. The chain has TRBV5-1 and TRBJ1-1; no clear D. Trimming removed 0 bases from V and 5 bases from J, with 11 bases in between. This CDR3 spans 14 amino acids. Germline CDR1 reads SGHRS; CDR2 reads YFSETQ.

The V gene is TRBV9, the J gene TRBJ1-1, with D maybe TRBD1 (5 bases). The germline V and J ends were trimmed by 0 bases and 2 bases, with 11 bases remaining between them. Germline V gene sequence: CDR1 SGDLS, CDR2 YYNGEE. The CDR3 runs 15 residues. The CDR3 DNA sequence: TGTGCCAGCAGCGTAGTAGCGGGGGGAAACACTGAAGCTTTCTTT. Protein: CASSVVAGGNTEAFF.

V is TRBV2 and J is TRBJ2-5, with D tentatively TRBD2 (6 bases). Trimming left V 3 bases short and J 5 bases short, with 13 bases between. Germline V gene sequence: CDR1 SNHLY, CDR2 FYNNEI. This CDR3 has 14 amino acids. CDR3 bases: TGTGCCAGCAGTGAGAGTAGCGGCGGGGAGACCCAGTACTTC. This sequence encodes CASSESSGGETQYF.

This rearrangement joins TRBV6-5 to TRBJ1-5; D gene uncertain. Trimming removed 6 bases at V and 1 base at J, with 7 bases between. This CDR3 region has 13 residues. Germline V CDR1 and CDR2: MNHEY, SVGAGI. The CDR3 here is CASRFGSNQPQHF. In DNA, the CDR3 is TGTGCCAGCAGGTTTGGAAGCAATCAGCCCCAGCATTTT.

The chain uses TRBV4-3 and TRBJ2-2; unclear D gene. CDR1 is LGHNA and CDR2 is YSLEER in the germline V gene. This CDR3 has 15 amino acids. Deletions cut 0 bases from V and 1 base from J, with 6 bases between. Written as DNA, the CDR3 is TGCGCCAGCAGCCAAGATCCCCTGAACACCGGGGAGCTGTTTTTT. It translates to CASSQDPLNTGELFF.

This clone appeared once. This chain uses TRBV14 with TRBJ2-7; either TRBD1 or TRBD2 may supply D (6 bases each). V dropped 3 bases and J dropped 6 bases, with 15 bases sitting between them. The CDR3 sequence is 14 residues long. Germline assignment: CDR1 SGHDN and CDR2 FVKESK. CDR3 residues: CASSQGGRPGEQYF. The CDR3 nucleotides are TGTGCCAGCAGCCAGGGGGGCCGCCCGGGCGAGCAGTACTTC.

The CDR3 loop is CASSLGLAGPPYEQYF. In DNA, the CDR3 is TGTGCCAGCAGCCTTGGACTAGCGGGGCCCCCCTACGAGCAGTACTTC. This chain uses TRBV7-2 with TRBJ2-7; 12 bases are shared with TRBD2. The V gene end was trimmed by 5 bases and the J gene end by 2 bases; junction bases not matched to a gene: 7. This CDR3 has 16 amino acids. Germline V gives CDR1 SGHTA, CDR2 FQGNSA.

V and J are TRBV7-2 and TRBJ2-1; possibly TRBD2 for D (6 bases). Germline loops: CDR1 SGHTA, CDR2 FQGNSA. Trimming took 5 bases from V and 4 from J, leaving 12 bases between them. CDR3 length: 14 residues. The CDR3: CASSPSAFYNEQFF. CDR3 DNA: TGTGCCAGCAGCCCTAGCGCCTTTTACAATGAGCAGTTCTTC.